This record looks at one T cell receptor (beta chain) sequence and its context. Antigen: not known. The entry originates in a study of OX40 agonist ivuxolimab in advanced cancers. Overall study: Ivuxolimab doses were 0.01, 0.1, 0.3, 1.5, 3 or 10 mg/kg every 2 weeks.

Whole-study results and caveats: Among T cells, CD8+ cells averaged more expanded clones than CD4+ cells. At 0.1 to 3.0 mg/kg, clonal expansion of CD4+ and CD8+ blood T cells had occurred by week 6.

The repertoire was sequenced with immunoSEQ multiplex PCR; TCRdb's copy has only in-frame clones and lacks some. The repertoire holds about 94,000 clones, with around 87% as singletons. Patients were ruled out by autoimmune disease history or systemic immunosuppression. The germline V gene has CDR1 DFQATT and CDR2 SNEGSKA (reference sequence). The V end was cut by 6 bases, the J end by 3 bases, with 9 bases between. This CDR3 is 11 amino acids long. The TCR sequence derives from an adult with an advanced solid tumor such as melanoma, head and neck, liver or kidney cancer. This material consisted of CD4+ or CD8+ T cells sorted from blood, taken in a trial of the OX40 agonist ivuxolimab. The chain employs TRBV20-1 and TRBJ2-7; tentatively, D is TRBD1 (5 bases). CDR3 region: CSALGVYEQYF. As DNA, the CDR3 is TGCAGTGCCCTAGGGGTCTACGAGCAGTACTTC.